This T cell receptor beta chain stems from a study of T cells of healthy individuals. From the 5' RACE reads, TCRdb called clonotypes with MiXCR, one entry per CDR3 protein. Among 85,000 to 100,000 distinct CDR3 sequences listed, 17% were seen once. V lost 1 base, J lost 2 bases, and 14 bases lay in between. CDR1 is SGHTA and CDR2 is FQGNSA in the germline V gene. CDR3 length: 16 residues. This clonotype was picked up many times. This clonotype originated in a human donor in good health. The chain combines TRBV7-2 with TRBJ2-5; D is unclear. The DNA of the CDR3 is TGTGCCAGCAGCTTAGAAGCTTGGCGTTTACAAGAGACCCAGTACTTC. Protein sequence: CASSLEAWRLQETQYF. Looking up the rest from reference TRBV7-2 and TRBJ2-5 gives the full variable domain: GAGVSQSPSNKVTEKGKDVELRCDPISGHTALYWYRQSLGQGLEFLIYFQGNSAPDKSGLPSDRFSAERTGGSVSTLTIQRTQQEDSAVYLCASSLEAWRLQETQYFGPGTRLLVL.